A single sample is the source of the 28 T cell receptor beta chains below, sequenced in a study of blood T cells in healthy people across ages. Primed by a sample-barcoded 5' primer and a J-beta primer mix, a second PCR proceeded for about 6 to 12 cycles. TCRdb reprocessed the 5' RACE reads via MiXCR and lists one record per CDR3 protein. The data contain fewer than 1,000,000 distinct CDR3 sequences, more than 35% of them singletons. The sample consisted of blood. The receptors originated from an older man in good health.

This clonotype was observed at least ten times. The DNA of the CDR3 is TGTGCCAGCAGTTTCGGACTAGCTTACTACAATGAGCAGTTCTTC. Translation: CASSFGLAYYNEQFF. The chain is built from TRBV12-3 or TRBV12-4 and TRBJ2-1, with 8 bases aligning to TRBD2. The CDR3 has 15 residues. Trimming removed 3 bases from V and 3 bases from J; junction bases left unmatched: 4.

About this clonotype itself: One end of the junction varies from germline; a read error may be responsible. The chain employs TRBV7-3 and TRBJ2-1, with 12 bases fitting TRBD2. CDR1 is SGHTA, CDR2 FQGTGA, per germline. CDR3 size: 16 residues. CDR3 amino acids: CASSVSSGRAQNVQFF. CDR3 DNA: TGTGCCAGCAGCGTGTCTAGCGGGAGGGCCCAGAATGTGCAGTTCTTC.

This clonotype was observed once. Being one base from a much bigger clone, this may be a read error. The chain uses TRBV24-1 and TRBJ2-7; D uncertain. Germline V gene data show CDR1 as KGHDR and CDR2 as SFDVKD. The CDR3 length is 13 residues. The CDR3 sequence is CAPSGQATYEQYF. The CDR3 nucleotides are TGTGCCCCCAGTGGGCAGGCGACCTACGAGCAGTACTTC.

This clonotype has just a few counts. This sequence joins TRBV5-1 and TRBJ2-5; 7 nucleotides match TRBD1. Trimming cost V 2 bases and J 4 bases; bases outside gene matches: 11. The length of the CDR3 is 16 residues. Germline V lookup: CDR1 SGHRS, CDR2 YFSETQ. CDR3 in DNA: TGCGCCAGCAGCTTCCTTGGGACAGCCCAATCAGAGACCCAGTACTTC. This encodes CASSFLGTAQSETQYF.

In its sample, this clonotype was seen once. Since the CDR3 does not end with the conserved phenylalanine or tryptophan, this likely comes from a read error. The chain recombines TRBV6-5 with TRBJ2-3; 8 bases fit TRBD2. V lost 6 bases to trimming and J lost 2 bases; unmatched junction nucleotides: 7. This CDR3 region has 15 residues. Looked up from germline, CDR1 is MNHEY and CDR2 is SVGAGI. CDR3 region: CASSSGGVTTDTQYS. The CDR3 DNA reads TGTGCCAGCAGCTCCGGGGGGGTTACCACAGATACGCAGTATTCT.

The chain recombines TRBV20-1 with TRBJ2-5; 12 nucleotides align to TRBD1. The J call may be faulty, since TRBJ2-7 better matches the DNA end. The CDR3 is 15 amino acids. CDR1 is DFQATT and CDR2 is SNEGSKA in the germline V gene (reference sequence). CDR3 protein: CSARDPGTGGNEQYF. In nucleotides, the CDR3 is TGCAGTGCTAGAGACCCCGGGACAGGGGGCAACGAGCAGTACTTC.

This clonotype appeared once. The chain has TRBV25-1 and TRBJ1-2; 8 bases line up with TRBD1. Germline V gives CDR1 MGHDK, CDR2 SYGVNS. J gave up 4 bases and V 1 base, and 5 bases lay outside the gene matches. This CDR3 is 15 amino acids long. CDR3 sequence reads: CASSEWTGSTYGYTF. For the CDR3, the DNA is TGTGCCAGCAGTGAATGGACAGGGTCGACCTATGGCTACACCTTC.

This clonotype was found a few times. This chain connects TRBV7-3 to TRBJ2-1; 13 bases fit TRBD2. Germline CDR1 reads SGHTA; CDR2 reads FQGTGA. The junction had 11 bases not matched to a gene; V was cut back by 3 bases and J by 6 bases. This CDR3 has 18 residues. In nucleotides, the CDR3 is TGTGCCAGCAGCTTTCCAGGACTAGCGGGAGAGGCAGGCAATGAGCAGTTCTTC. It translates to CASSFPGLAGEAGNEQFF.

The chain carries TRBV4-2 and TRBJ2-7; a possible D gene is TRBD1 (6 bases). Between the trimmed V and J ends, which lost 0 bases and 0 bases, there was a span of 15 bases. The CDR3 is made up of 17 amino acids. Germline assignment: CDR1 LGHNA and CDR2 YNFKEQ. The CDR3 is CASSQEFSGAHSYEQYF. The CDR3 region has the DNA TGTGCCAGCAGCCAAGAGTTTTCAGGGGCGCACTCCTACGAGCAGTACTTC.

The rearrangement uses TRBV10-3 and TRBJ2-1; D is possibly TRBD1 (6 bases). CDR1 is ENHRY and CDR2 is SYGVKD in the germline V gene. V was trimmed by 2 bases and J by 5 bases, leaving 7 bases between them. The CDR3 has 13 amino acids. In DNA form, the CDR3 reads TGTGCCATCAGTGAGCGGACAGACAATGAGCAGTTCTTC. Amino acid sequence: CAISERTDNEQFF.

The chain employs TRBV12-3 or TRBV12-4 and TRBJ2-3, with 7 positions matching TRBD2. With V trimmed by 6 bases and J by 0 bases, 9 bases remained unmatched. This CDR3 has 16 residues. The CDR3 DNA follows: TGTGCCAGCAGACCAAGCGGGGCATCTAGCACAGATACGCAGTATTTT. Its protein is CASRPSGASSTDTQYF.

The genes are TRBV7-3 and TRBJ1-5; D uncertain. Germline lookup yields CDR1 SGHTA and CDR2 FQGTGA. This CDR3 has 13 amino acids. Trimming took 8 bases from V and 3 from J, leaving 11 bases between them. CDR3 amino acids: CASGEDNNQPQHF. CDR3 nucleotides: TGTGCCAGCGGGGAAGACAACAATCAGCCCCAGCATTTT. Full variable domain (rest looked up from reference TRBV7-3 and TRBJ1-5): GAGVSQTPSNKVTEKGKYVELRCDPISGHTALYWYRQSLGQGPEFLIYFQGTGAADDSGLPNDRFFAVRPEGSVSTLKIQRTERGDSAVYLCASGEDNNQPQHFGDGTRLSIL.

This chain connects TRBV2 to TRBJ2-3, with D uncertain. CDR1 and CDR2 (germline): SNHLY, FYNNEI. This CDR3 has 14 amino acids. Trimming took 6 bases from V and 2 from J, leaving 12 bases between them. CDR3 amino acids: CASSMGEVTDTQYF. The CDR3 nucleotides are TGTGCCAGCAGCATGGGTGAGGTCACAGATACGCAGTATTTT.

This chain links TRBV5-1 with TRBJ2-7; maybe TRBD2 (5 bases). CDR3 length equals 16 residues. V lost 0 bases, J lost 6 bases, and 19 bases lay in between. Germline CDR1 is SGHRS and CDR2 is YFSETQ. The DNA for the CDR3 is TGCGCCAGCAGCTTGGCCTTGGAGGCCCGAGCCTCCGAGCAGTACTTC. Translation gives CASSLALEARASEQYF.

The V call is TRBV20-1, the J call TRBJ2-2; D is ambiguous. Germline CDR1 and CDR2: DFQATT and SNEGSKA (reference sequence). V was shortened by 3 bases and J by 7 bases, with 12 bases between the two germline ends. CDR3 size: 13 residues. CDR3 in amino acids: CSASLRADGELFF. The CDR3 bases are TGCAGTGCTAGCCTCCGGGCGGACGGGGAGCTGTTTTTT.

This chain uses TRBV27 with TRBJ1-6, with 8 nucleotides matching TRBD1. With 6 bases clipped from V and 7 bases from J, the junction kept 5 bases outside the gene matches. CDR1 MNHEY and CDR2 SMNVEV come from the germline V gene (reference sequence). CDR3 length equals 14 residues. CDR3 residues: CASRPTGANSPLHF. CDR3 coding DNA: TGTGCCAGCAGGCCGACAGGGGCAAATTCACCCCTCCACTTT.

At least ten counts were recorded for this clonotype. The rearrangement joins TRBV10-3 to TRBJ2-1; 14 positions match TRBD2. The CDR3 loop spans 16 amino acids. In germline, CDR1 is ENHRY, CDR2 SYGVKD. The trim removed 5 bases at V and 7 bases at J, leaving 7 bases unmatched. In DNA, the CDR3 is TGTGCCATCAGTTCCGGGACTAGCGGGAGTAGGAATGAGCAGTTCTTC. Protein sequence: CAISSGTSGSRNEQFF.

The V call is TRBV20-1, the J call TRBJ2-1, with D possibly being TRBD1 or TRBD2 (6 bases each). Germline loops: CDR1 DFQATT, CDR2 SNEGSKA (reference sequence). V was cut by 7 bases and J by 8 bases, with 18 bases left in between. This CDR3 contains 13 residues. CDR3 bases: TGCAGTGAAGTAAGAGGGGGGTCTGATGAGCAGTTCTTC. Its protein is CSEVRGGSDEQFF.

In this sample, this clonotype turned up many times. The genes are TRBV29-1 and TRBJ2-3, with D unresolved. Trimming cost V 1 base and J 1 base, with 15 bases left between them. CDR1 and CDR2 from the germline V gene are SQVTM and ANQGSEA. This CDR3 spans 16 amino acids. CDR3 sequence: CSVEAQRPLGTDTQYF. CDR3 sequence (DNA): TGCAGCGTTGAAGCCCAGAGACCTCTCGGCACAGATACGCAGTATTTT.

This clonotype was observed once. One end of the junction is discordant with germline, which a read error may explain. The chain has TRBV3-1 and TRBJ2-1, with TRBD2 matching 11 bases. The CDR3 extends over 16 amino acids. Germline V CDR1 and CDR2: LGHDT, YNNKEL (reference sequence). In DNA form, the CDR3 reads TGTGCCGGCAGCCAAGATACTAGCGGGGGTTACAATGAGCAGTTCTTC. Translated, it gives CAGSQDTSGGYNEQFF.

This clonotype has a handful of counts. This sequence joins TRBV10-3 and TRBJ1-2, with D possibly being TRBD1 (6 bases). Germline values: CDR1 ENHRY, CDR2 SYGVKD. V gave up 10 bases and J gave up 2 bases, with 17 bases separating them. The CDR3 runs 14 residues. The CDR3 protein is CATLNRVSNYGYTF. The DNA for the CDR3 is TGTGCCACCTTAAACAGGGTATCCAACTATGGCTACACCTTC.

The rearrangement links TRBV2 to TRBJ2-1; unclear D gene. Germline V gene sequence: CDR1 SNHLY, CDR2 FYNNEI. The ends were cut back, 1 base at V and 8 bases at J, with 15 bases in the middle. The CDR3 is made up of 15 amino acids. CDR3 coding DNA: TGTGCCAGCAGTGAAGGGAGCCAGGTTGGAGATGAGCAGTTCTTC. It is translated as CASSEGSQVGDEQFF.

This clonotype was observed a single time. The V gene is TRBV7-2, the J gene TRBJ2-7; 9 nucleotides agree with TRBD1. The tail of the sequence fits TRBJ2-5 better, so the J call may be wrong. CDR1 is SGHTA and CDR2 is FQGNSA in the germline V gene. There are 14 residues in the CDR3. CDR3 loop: CASRQDRGKETQYF. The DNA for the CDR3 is TGTGCCAGCCGGCAGGACAGGGGAAAAGAGACCCAGTACTTC.

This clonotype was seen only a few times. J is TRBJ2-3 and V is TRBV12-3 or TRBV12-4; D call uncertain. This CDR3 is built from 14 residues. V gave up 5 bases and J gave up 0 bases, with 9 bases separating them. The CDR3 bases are TGTGCCAGCAGTCCCATGGCTAGCACAGATACGCAGTATTTT. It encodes CASSPMASTDTQYF.

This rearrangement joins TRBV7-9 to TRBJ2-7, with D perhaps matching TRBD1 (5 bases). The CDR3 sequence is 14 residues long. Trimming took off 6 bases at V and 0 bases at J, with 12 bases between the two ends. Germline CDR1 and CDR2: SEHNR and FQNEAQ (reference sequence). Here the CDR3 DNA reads TGTGCCAGCAGGTGGGGCAGAACCTCCTACGAGCAGTACTTC. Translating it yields CASRWGRTSYEQYF.

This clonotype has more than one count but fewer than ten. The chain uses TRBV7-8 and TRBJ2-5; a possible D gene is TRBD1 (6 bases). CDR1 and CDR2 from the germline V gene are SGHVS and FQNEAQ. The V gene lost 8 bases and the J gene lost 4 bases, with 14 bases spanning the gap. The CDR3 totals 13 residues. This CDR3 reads CASGNRVPETQYF. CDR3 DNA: TGTGCCAGCGGAAACAGGGTCCCAGAGACCCAGTACTTC. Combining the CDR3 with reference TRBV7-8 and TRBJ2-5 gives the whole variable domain GAGVSQSPRYKVAKRGQDVALRCDPISGHVSLFWYQQALGQGPEFLTYFQNEAQLDKSGLPSDRFFAERPEGSVSTLKIQRTQQEDSAVYLCASGNRVPETQYFGPGTRLLVL.

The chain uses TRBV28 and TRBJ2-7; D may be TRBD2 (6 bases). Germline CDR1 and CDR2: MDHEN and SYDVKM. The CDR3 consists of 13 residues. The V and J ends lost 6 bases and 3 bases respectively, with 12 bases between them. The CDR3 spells CASRLPGGYEQYF. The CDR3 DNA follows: TGTGCCAGCAGGCTTCCCGGGGGCTACGAGCAGTACTTC. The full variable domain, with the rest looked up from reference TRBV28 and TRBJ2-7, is DVKVTQSSRYLVKRTGEKVFLECVQDMDHENMFWYRQDPGLGLRLIYFSYDVKMKEKGDIPEGYSVSREKKERFSLILESASTNQTSMYLCASRLPGGYEQYFGPGTRLTVT.

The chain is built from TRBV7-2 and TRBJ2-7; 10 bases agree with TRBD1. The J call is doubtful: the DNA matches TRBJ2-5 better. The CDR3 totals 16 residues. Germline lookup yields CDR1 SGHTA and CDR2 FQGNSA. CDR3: CASSFRQGARGETQYF. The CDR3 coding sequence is TGTGCCAGCAGCTTCCGACAGGGGGCAAGGGGGGAGACCCAGTACTTC.